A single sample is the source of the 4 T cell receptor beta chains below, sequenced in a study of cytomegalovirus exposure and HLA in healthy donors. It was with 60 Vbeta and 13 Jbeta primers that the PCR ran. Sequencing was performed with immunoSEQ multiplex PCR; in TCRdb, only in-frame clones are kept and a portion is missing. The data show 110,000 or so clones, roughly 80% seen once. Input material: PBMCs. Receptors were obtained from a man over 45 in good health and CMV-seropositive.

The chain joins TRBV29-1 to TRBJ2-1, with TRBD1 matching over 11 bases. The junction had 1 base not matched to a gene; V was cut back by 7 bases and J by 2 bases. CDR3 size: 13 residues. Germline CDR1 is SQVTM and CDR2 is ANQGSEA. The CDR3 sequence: CSGGQGAYNEQFF. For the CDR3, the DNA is TGCAGCGGGGGACAGGGGGCCTACAATGAGCAGTTCTTC.

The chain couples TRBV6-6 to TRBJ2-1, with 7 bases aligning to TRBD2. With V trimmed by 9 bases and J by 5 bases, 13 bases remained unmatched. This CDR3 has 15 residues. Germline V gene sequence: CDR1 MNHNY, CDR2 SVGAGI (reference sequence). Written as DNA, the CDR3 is TGTGCCAGTTTACCGAGGCCTAGCGGCCACAATGAGCAGTTCTTC. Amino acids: CASLPRPSGHNEQFF.

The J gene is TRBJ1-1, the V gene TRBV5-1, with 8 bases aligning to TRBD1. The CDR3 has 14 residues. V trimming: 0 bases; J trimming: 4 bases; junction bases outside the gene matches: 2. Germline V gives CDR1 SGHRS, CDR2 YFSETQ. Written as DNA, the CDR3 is TGCGCCAGCAGCTTGGGACAGGGGTTCACTGAAGCTTTCTTT. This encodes CASSLGQGFTEAFF.

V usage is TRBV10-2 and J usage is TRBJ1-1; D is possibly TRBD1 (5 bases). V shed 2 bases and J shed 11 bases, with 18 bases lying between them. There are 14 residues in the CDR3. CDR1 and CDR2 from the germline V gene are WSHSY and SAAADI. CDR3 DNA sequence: TGCGCCAGCAGTGAGGGCTCGGACAATGGGAGGGCTTTCTTT. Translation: CASSEGSDNGRAFF.